The sequence of this T cell receptor (beta chain) was determined in a study of shared clonotypes between healthy human individuals. Study-wide context: Donors, aged 18 to 49, were a couple of women and a few men.

General study findings and limits: Of the naive CD4 clonotypes, around 4.9% were shared across a handful of donors.

Details on this clone: Its specificity is unknown.

Repertoires were generated with immunoSEQ multiplex PCR, while TCRdb's copy carries only in-frame clones and drops some. The sample includes some 2,100,000 clones, approximately 94% of them seen just once. This CDR3 comprises 15 residues. The V gene's germline CDR1 is SNHLY and CDR2 FYNNEI. V lost 7 bases and J 2 bases, leaving 14 bases between the germline ends. All of the donors resided in Nashville, Tennessee, and each was a Caucasian adult. It was into CD45RA+ naive and CD45RA-negative memory subsets that the CD4+ cells were split. The V gene is TRBV2, the J gene TRBJ2-2; no clear D gene. The sequence derives from a man younger than 35 in good health. The sequencing input was naive CD4+ T cells sorted from blood. Subset in this sample: CD45RA+ positively selected. CDR3 residues: CASILTLANTGELFF. The CDR3 DNA follows: TGTGCCAGCATCTTGACTCTCGCCAACACCGGGGAGCTGTTTTTT. Looking up the rest from reference TRBV2 and TRBJ2-2 gives the full variable domain: EPEVTQTPSHQVTQMGQEVILRCVPISNHLYFYWYRQILGQKVEFLVSFYNNEISEKSEIFDDQFSVERPDGSNFTLKIRSTKLEDSAMYFCASILTLANTGELFFGEGSRLTVL.